The clone carrying this TCR beta chain was picked up one time. The record originates from a study of blood T cell repertoires in COVID-19. As for the study in general: COVID-19 samples, acute and convalescent, were from the United States, Italy and Spain.

The CDR3 has 15 residues. The V gene's germline CDR1 is SGHKS and CDR2 YYEKEE (reference sequence). V shed 2 bases and J 7 bases; nucleotides not matched to a gene: 10. Generated by immunoSEQ multiplex PCR, the TCRdb table keeps only in-frame clones and is missing some. The repertoire holds just under 40,000 clones, 65% to 90% seen once, with roughly 9.7% in the top ten. The chain joins TRBV5-5 to TRBJ2-3; 7 positions agree with TRBD2. The sequence derives from a human donor in a cohort sampled during active COVID-19. Sequences were obtained from peripheral blood. CDR3 sequence: CASSFRQDGGNTQYF. In DNA form, the CDR3 reads TGTGCCAGCAGCTTTAGGCAGGACGGGGGGAATACGCAGTATTTT.